This TCR beta chain was profiled in a study of response to subunit inactivated influenza vaccine. Findings and limits, study-wide: It was the authors' suggestion that each seasonal influenza vaccination recruits few new T cells.

Only a few counts were recorded for this clonotype. Its antigen remains unknown. Germline V gene lookup returns CDR1 MNHNS and CDR2 SASEGT. With 3 bases clipped from V and 3 bases from J, the junction kept 3 bases outside the gene matches. The CDR3 has 15 residues. Via MiXCR, TCRdb re-called the RT-PCR reads, giving one row per CDR3 protein. The table lists 860,000 or so distinct CDR3 sequences, around 20% of them singletons. The chain uses TRBV6-1 and TRBJ1-5, with 9 bases lining up with TRBD1. This TCR was recovered from a man in his fifties who received an inactivated influenza vaccine. Sequencing used PBMCs from blood, obtained 4 to 6 days after vaccination. The CDR3 sequence: CASSENRGHNQPQHF. CDR3 bases: TGTGCCAGCAGTGAGAACAGGGGGCACAATCAGCCCCAGCATTTT.